This T cell receptor (beta chain) came from a study of blood T cell repertoires in COVID-19 (dated by TCRdb to the early 2020s). About the study as a whole: Collaborator samples came from the United States, Italy and Spain and covered acute and convalescent phases of COVID-19. Deeply sampled blood TCRbeta repertoires from subjects exposed to, actively infected with, or recovered from COVID-19 were included in the dataset. Where HLA class I and class II types were available, the types were taken from metadata supplied by the sample provider, not from assay-based typing. Nearly every sample came with metadata listing a de-identified subject ID, COVID-19 status, age in years and sex. The repertoires were released in a freely available public database meant as a resource for research on the immune response to SARS-CoV-2. The prospective study material was composed of cDNA or gDNA derived from T cells, B-cell-depleted T cells, or PBMCs. Samples came from the ongoing ImmuneRACE study (first 160 participants) plus 1,254 subjects from 6 global collaborators.

TCRbeta CDR3 regions were amplified from genomic DNA by means of the immunoSEQ Assay, a bias-controlled multiplex PCR. The authors' analysis ran thus. Nucleated cell counts per sample were estimated from amplification of reference gene primers within the assay. Sequence reads were collapsed and filtered to measure the absolute abundance of every unique TCRbeta CDR3 rearrangement. For each sample, productive Simpson clonality was calculated by taking the square root of Simpson's diversity index across productive rearrangements. TCRdb retrieved this table from immuneACCESS and kept in-frame rearrangements only. Not all clones are present; in checked studies, unresolved V genes account for under half, and no reason is known for the remainder. V, J and clone size are taken as reported in that table, and D and trimming were inferred from the DNA itself. This sample has 150,000 to 160,000 clones in its table, and 70% to 85% of those were observed once. The top ten hold 25% to 30% of the sample.

The research as a whole found: The quantity of clinical and demographic metadata differed by source and by participant and was supplied without curation.

With regard to this clone: Its antigen is still unknown. No clone much larger than this one lies a single base away; base qualities are absent.

The collaborating institutions used their own protocols to collect whole blood in K2EDTA tubes. Collaborator samples were shipped for TCRbeta analysis as frozen whole blood, isolated PBMCs, or DNA extracted from either sample type. For CDR1 and CDR2, the germline V gene (reference sequence) lists SEHNR and FQNEAQ. Unmatched junction bases come to 8, with V trimmed by 0 bases and J by 0 bases. Spanning cysteine to phenylalanine, the CDR3 consists of 18 amino acids. Kept here is only the CDR3 DNA, which spans 54 bases and is read in frame from base 1. What was sequenced was peripheral blood. The origin of this receptor is a woman in her sixties or seventies with acute or convalescent COVID-19. This sequence uses TRBV7-9 and TRBJ2-1; TRBD2 fits 7 bases in the junction. The CDR3 reads as follows: CASSLAGGGPSSYNEQFF. The sequence in DNA is TGTGCCAGCAGCTTAGCTGGGGGAGGGCCTAGCTCCTACAATGAGCAGTTCTTC.